In its sample, the clone carrying this TCR beta chain was seen a few times. What it binds is unknown. This record belongs to a study of naive and memory T cell subsets. CD8 T cells were positively selected from what remained after CD4 positive selection. General observations from the study: Especially in CD8 cells, naive repertoires contained a few larger clonotypes, possibly CD45RA-re-expressing memory cells. There was no ground truth to check naive and memory subset results.

An equimolar mix of two oligonucleotides served as the beta constant-region primer for TRBC1 and TRBC2. Ligated cDNA was amplified by four rounds of PCR with nested alpha and beta constant-region primers and SP2. An oligonucleotide with the SP2 primer and a 12-nucleotide UMI was ligated to the cDNA 3' end. TCRdb ran MiXCR on the UMI-ligation and nested PCR reads and lists one entry per CDR3 protein. The sample has 99,000 or so distinct CDR3 sequences; approximately 15% are singletons. J was trimmed by 3 bases and V by 8 bases; bases with no gene match: 10. The CDR3 loop spans 15 amino acids. CDR1 MNHEY and CDR2 SVGEGT come from the germline V gene.

The chain couples TRBV6-2 or TRBV6-3 to TRBJ1-5; TRBD1 matches 7 bases. This sequence was found in a human donor in good health. Specimen: naive CD8+ T cells from blood. DNA of the CDR3: TGTGCCAGCTCTATGTGGGGACAGACCAATCAGCCCCAGCATTTT. Protein: CASSMWGQTNQPQHF.